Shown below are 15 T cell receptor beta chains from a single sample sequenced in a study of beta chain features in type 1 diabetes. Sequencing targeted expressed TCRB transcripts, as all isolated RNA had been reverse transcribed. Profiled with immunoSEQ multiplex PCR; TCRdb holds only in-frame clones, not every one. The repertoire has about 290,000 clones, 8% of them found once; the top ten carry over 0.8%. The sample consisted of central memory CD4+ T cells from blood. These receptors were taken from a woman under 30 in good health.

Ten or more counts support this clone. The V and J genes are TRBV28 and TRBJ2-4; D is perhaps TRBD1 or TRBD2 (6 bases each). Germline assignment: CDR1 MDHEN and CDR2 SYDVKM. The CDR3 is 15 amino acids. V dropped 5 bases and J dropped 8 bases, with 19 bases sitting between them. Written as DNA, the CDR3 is TGTGCCAGCAGTCCCCCCACAACAGGGAGGCACATTCAGTACTTC. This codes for CASSPPTTGRHIQYF. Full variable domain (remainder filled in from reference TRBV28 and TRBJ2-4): DVKVTQSSRYLVKRTGEKVFLECVQDMDHENMFWYRQDPGLGLRLIYFSYDVKMKEKGDIPEGYSVSREKKERFSLILESASTNQTSMYLCASSPPTTGRHIQYFGAGTRLSVL.

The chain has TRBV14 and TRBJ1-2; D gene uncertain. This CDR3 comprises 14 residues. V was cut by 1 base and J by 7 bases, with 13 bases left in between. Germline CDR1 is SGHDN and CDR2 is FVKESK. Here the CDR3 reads CASSQVRHVSGYTF. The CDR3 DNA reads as TGTGCCAGCAGCCAAGTCCGACATGTTAGTGGCTACACCTTC.

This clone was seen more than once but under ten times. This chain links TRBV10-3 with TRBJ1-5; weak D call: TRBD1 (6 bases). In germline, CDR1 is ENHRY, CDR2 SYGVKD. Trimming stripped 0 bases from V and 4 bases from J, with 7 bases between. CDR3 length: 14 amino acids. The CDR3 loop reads CAISESDRNQPQHF. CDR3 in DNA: TGTGCCATCAGTGAGTCGGACAGAAATCAGCCCCAGCATTTT.

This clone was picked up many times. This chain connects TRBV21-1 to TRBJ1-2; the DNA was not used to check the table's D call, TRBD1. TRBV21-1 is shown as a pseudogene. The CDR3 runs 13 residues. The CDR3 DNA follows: TGTGCCAGCTTTTCTGCAGGGTCCTATGGCTACACCTTC. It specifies CASFSAGSYGYTF.

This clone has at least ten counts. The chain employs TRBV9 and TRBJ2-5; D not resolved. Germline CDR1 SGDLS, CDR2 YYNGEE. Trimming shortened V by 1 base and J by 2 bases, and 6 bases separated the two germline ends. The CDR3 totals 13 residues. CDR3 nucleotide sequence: TGTGCCAGCAGCGTACGAGGACAAGAGACCCAGTACTTC. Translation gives CASSVRGQETQYF.

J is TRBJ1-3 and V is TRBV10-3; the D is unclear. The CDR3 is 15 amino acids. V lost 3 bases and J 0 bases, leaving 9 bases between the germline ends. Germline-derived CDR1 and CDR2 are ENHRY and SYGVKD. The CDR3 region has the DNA TGTGCCATCAGTGAAGACGGGTCCTCTGGAAACACCATATATTTT. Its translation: CAISEDGSSGNTIYF.

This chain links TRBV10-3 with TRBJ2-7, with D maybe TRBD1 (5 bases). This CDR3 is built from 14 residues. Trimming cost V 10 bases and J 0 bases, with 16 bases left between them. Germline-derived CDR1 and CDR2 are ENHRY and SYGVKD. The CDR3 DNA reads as TGTGCCACCTTACAGGATACCAGCTCCTACGAGCAGTACTTC. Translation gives CATLQDTSSYEQYF.

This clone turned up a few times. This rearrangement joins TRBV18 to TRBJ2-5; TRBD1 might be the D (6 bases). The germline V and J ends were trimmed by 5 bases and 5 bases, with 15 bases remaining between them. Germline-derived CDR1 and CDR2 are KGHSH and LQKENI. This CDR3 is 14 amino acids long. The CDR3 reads CASSSNRARETQYF. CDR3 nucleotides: TGTGCCAGCTCATCAAACAGGGCGCGGGAGACCCAGTACTTC. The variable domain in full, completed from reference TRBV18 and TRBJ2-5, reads NAGVMQNPRHLVRRRGQEARLRCSPMKGHSHVYWYRQLPEEGLKFMVYLQKENIIDESGMPKERFSAEFPKEGPSILRIQQVVRGDSAAYFCASSSNRARETQYFGPGTRLLVL.

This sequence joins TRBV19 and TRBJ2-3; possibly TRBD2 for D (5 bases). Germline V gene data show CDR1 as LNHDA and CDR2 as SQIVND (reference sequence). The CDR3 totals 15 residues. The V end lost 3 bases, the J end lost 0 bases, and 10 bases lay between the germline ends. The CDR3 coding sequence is TGTGCCAGTAGTATCTCACGGACTAGCACAGATACGCAGTATTTT. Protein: CASSISRTSTDTQYF. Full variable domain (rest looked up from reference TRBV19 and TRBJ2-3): DGGITQSPKYLFRKEGQNVTLSCEQNLNHDAMYWYRQDPGQGLRLIYYSQIVNDFQKGDIAEGYSVSREKKESFPLTVTSAQKNPTAFYLCASSISRTSTDTQYFGPGTRLTVL.

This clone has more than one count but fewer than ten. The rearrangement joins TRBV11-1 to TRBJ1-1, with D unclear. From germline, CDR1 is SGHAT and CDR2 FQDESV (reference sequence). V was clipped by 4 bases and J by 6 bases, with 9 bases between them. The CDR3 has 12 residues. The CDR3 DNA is TGTGCCAGCAGCTCTGATCGATCTGAAGCTTTCTTT. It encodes CASSSDRSEAFF. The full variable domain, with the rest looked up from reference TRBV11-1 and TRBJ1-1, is EAEVAQSPRYKITEKSQAVAFWCDPISGHATLYWYRQILGQGPELLVQFQDESVVDDSQLPKDRFSAERLKGVDSTLKIQPAELGDSAMYLCASSSDRSEAFFGQGTRLTVV.

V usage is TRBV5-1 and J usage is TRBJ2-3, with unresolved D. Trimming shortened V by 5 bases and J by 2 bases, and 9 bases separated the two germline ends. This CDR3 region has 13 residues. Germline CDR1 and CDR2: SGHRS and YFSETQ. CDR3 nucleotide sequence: TGCGCCAGCAGGGACGGACCCACAGATACGCAGTATTTT. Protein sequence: CASRDGPTDTQYF.

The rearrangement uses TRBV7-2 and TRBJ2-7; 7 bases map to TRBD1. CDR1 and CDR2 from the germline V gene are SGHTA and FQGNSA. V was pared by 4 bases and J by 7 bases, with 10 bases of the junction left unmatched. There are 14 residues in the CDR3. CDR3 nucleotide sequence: TGTGCCAGCAGCTCGAGGACAGGATCGGGGGAGCAGTACTTC. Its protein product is CASSSRTGSGEQYF.

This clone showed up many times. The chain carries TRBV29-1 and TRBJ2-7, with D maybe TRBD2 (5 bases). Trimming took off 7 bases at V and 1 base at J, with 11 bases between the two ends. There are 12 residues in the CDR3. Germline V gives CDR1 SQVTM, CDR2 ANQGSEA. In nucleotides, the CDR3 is TGCAGCGCCCGCCGGGGTTCCTACGAGCAGTACTTC. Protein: CSARRGSYEQYF.

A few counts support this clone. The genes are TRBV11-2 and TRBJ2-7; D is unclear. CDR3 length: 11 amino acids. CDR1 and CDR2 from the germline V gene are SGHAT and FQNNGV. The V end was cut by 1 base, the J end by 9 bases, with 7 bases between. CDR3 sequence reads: CASSLGVVQYV. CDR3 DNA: TGTGCCAGCAGCTTAGGGGTCGTGCAGTACGTC.

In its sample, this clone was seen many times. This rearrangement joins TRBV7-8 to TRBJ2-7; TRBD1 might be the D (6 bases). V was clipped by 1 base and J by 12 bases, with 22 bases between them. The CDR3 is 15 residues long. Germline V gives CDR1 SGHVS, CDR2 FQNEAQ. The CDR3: CASSLGRPGQGFLYF. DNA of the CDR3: TGTGCCAGCAGCTTAGGCCGCCCGGGACAAGGATTTTTGTACTTC.